This T cell receptor beta chain was recorded in a study of regulatory T cells in long-lasting Graves disease. The study's findings and limits: Those with persistent Graves' had less TCR diversity than newly diagnosed patients. Limited sample numbers may have lowered accuracy.

Arm-PCR with iRepertoire HTBI primers amplified the CDR3 regions for these TCR beta libraries. TCRdb passed the multiplex PCR reads through MiXCR, listing each CDR3 protein once. The sample carries hundreds of thousands of distinct CDR3 sequences, approximately 23% recorded once. CDR3 length: 17 amino acids. Germline values: CDR1 SGHAT, CDR2 FQNNGV. The V segment lost 3 bases and the J segment 5 bases; nucleotides outside the gene matches: 13. In its sample, this clonotype was seen a few times. Antigen specificity is unknown. Time point defined: persistent/refractory GD, antithyroid drugs over 5 years with positive TRAb. PBMC-extracted RNA yielded the TCR library.

Source: peripheral blood mononuclear cells (PBMCs), taken when the disease was refractory, from a patient treated with antithyroid drugs. This chain connects TRBV11-2 to TRBJ2-5; 9 bases match TRBD2. This clonotype originated in a female donor with Graves disease. The CDR3 DNA is TGTGCCAGCAGCTTTGCCTCTAGCGGGGTCCCGAGGGAGACCCAGTACTTC. Translating it yields CASSFASSGVPRETQYF.